The present T cell receptor beta chain was sequenced within a study of blood T cell repertoires in COVID-19. At the level of the study: Donors in the United States, Italy and Spain gave samples during acute or convalescent COVID-19. Nucleic acid was either cDNA or gDNA, and it came from T cells, B-cell-depleted T cells, or PBMCs.

In the original processing: Amplification with reference gene primers provided the estimates of nucleated cell counts. The method was immunoSEQ multiplex PCR; TCRdb's version includes in-frame clones alone and lacks a portion of them. V and J calls and clone size follow that table, whereas D and trimming were derived from the DNA. The repertoire has around 75,000 clones, roughly 91% of them found once; the top ten carry approximately 19%. Germline CDR1 SGHAT, CDR2 FQNNGV. The trim removed 5 bases at V and 0 bases at J, leaving 9 bases unmatched. The CDR3 spans 17 residues. The specimen sequenced was peripheral blood. The sequence was obtained from a human donor in a cohort sampled during active COVID-19. The chain links TRBV11-2 to TRBJ2-2, with 7 bases that match TRBD2. This CDR3 is CASSIALAPANTGELFF. The CDR3 coding sequence is TGTGCCAGCAGCATCGCACTAGCGCCTGCGAACACCGGGGAGCTGTTTTTT.